This entry describes one T cell receptor (beta chain). These data originate in a study of blood T cell repertoires in COVID-19. This CDR3 comprises 20 residues. Trimming cost V 0 bases and J 0 bases; bases outside gene matches: 8. Germline CDR1 and CDR2: LGHNA and YNFKEQ. The protocol was immunoSEQ multiplex PCR, while the TCRdb copy is restricted to in-frame clones and leaves out a portion. This sample yields 95,000 to 100,000 clones, of which 70% to 90% are seen a single time; around 3.9% belongs to the top ten. It was during active infection that Seattle patients were enrolled and then longitudinally followed.

The V and J genes are TRBV4-2 and TRBJ1-6; 10 nucleotides align to TRBD1. Source material: peripheral blood. The receptor was isolated from a human donor with COVID-19, enrolled during active disease. The donor label of this sample is uncertain. CDR3: CASSQEGGTGEPSYNSPLHF. The CDR3 nucleotides are TGTGCCAGCAGCCAAGAGGGAGGGACAGGGGAACCCTCCTATAATTCACCCCTCCACTTT.